This T cell receptor beta chain originates from a study of human T cells and chemical hapten exposure. Time point of the sample: healthy volunteer bleed at 6 weeks. Sequencing started from total RNA isolated from unfractionated whole blood. Per the authors' pipeline: Individual samples carried between about 20,000 and 700,000 TCRs, with some 100,000 as the median. One entry per CDR3 protein, called by TCRdb with MiXCR from the RACE reads. TCRdb, not the original authors, processed these V and J calls. Here the sample spans approximately 81,000 distinct CDR3 sequences, roughly 8.7% being singletons. Of note for this clonotype: Its antigen is currently unknown.

The V gene end was trimmed by 6 bases and the J gene end by 0 bases; junction bases not matched to a gene: 5. The CDR3 has 14 amino acids. Germline V gives CDR1 MGHDK, CDR2 SYGVNS. Study-wide findings and caveats: There was no change with DPC sensitization in TCRs above 1 in 1000 frequency.

Sequencing input: whole blood. The TCR was taken from a male donor in good health. Some clones in this sample may be carry-over from other donors' samples. The chain combines TRBV25-1 with TRBJ2-7; TRBD1 aligns across 7 bases. The CDR3 DNA reads as TGTGCCAGCAGCCCAGGGGGTGCCTCCTACGAGCAGTACTTC. As protein: CASSPGGASYEQYF.